This T cell receptor beta chain came from a study of blood T cell repertoires in COVID-19. The wider study: The study drew acute and convalescent COVID-19 samples from the United States, Italy and Spain.

CDR3 length: 12 residues. The V segment lost 11 bases and the J segment 6 bases; nucleotides outside the gene matches: 9. The germline V gene encodes CDR1 MDHEN and CDR2 SYDVKM. Profiled with immunoSEQ multiplex PCR; TCRdb holds only in-frame clones, not every one. The data contain tens of thousands of clones, roughly 74% of them singletons. This chain uses TRBV28 with TRBJ2-7, with TRBD2 identical over 8 bases. Material: peripheral blood. This TCR came from a human donor in a cohort sampled during active COVID-19. The CDR3 coding sequence is TGTGCCTCCCGGCTAGCGGGTTCCGAGCAGTACTTC. This gives the protein CASRLAGSEQYF.